One T cell receptor beta chain is described in this entry. Its antigen is not yet known. Base qualities are not recorded, but no much larger clone differs from it by a single base. Libraries came from the immunoSEQ multiplex PCR assay. A mixture of 60 forward primers for TCR Vbeta segments and 13 reverse primers for TCR Jbeta segments was used in the multiplex PCR. The CDR3 region of rearranged TCR beta genes was amplified from genomic DNA with a multiplex PCR assay. Amplified TCR beta libraries were sequenced as 87-base-pair reads on the Illumina HiSeq System. On the authors' methods: Across the roughly 700 repertoires, a later analysis counted roughly 77 million unique TCR beta chains, 8.5 million to 12 million of which were shared by at least two donors. To remove PCR and sequencing errors, raw reads were error-corrected and collapsed into unique sequences using a nearest-neighbor algorithm that merged closely related sequences. To assign V, D and J gene segments, CDR3 sequences were aligned to IMGT reference sequences. For a sequence to be retained, a match of at least six nucleotides was required to both a V gene segment and a J gene segment. Rearrangements were classified as productive when the CDR3 lacked stop codons and remained in frame with V and J, and all other rearrangements were classified as non-productive. Following IMGT convention, CDR3 was defined as the stretch from the second conserved V-encoded cysteine to the conserved J-encoded phenylalanine. Sequences without an unambiguous match to a single V gene segment were excluded from the earlier analysis of about 600 of the donors. An earlier analysis of several hundred of the donors called V segments functional above 56.7% productive rearrangements and segregating when the between-donor standard deviation exceeded 5%. A statistical classification framework was developed to diagnose cytomegalovirus status using the catalog of TCR beta chain sequences. V and J gene assignment, in a later analysis, came from comparing TCR nucleotide sequences with IMGT/GENE-DB human TR gene sequences. A later analysis assigned CDR3 sequences and most-parsimonious VDJ recombination scenarios with the TCRdist pipeline. In a later analysis, each TCR beta chain was defined by its CDR3 amino acid sequence together with its V-gene family, and reads without a unique V-gene family were excluded. As a way to deal with suspected cross-contamination and a sequencing artifact, a later analysis dropped under 600 nucleotide sequences that were highly shared and had low generation probability. In a later analysis, a clonal expansion index for each public chain was calculated from normalized within-repertoire ranks of inferred template counts. Generation probabilities in a later analysis came from a VDJ recombination model fitted to out-of-frame rearrangements, and those results were checked against IGoR. In a later analysis, hypergeometric tests were used to score TCR-TCR, TCR-HLA and TCR-CMV co-occurrence, with a repertoire-size bias correction applied to TCR pairs. False discovery rates were estimated in a later analysis by permuting HLA or CMV assignments 20 times. A later analysis grouped co-occurring TCRs with DBSCAN, adding TCRdist sequence similarity when clustering within HLA-allele-positive subsets. Repertoires with fewer than 30,000 or more than 120,000 public chains, plus five repertoires with anomalous nucleotide sharing, were excluded from co-occurrence clustering. The immuneACCESS repertoire file appears here via TCRdb, limited to in-frame rearrangements. These files lack a portion of the clones; in checked studies, under half of the deficit traces to unresolved V genes, and the cause of the others is not known. V, J and clone size are taken as reported in that table, and D and trimming were inferred from the DNA itself. This sample gives about 160,000 clones in total; approximately 81% of them show up just once. Over 1.3% of the sample is taken by the ten largest.

The germline V gene (reference sequence) sets CDR1 to LNHDA and CDR2 to SQIVND. V and J are trimmed by 7 bases and 5 bases, and the gene matches miss 9 bases of the junction. From cysteine to phenylalanine, the CDR3 is 16 amino acids long. Kept here is only the CDR3 DNA, which spans 48 bases and is read in frame from base 1. The cohort comprised some 700 healthy bone marrow donors. At the time of sampling, all cohort members were nominally healthy, though unrecorded immune exposures were likely present. The donor tested CMV seronegative and was one of the 352 seronegative cohort members. Each donor provided a peripheral blood sample, and peripheral blood mononuclear cells were used for TCR beta sequencing. Genomic DNA extraction from the blood cell samples was performed with the Qiagen DNeasy Blood Extraction Kit. This specimen belongs to a study of cytomegalovirus exposure and HLA in healthy donors (dated by TCRdb to between 2016 and 2019). About the study as a whole: In an earlier analysis of around 540 of the donors, approximately 300 Gb of sequence data and 117 million unique TCR beta sequences from about 180 million T cells were reported. About 310 gigabases of sequencing data and tens of millions of unique TCR sequences were included in an early release covering 500 to 750 HLA-typed donors. Among the approximately 420 genotyped donors, around 81% belonged to the genetic ancestry cluster associated with self-reported Caucasian donors. The study aimed to test whether cataloging public T cell receptors could reveal signatures of past pathogen exposure. Using immunosequencing, the study profiled T cell repertoires from 640 or so subjects and related those repertoires to cytomegalovirus serostatus. In addition to the first cohort of 650 to 750 subjects, a separate validation cohort of 130 or so different subjects was used. High-throughput TCR immunosequencing, statistical association of individual TCRs with disease status, and machine learning were combined to predict cytomegalovirus infection status. To study patterns of TCR occurrence, a later analysis re-analyzed previously published TCR beta repertoires from several hundred donors and added high-resolution HLA genotyping. The later analysis used no new phenotypic data to find candidate immune exposures, relying instead on TCR beta sequences and their occurrence across donors. An earlier analysis of around 580 of the donors used high-throughput TCR beta sequencing to judge whether each TCR beta V gene segment behaved as functional or pseudogenic. Alongside the repertoire data, information on donor age, sex, ethnicity and CMV serostatus was compiled. Genome-wide SNP genotypes for about 60% of the 666 donors were used in a later genetic analysis, which treated that subset as a discovery cohort. Every repertoire in the discovery cohort had been generated on one and the same sequencing platform. Class I and class II HLA loci were covered by the typing at four-digit resolution. The number of typed donors differed by locus: about 629-640 for A, B, C, DRB1 and DQB1; some 500 for DQA1; around 610 for DPA1; and roughly 490 for DPB1. Five DR-DQ haplotypes were handled as single units for association and clustering, since linkage in the cohort was strong. Among roughly 400 genotyped donors of the cohort, an average of approximately 220,000 unique TCR beta nucleotide sequences was sequenced per donor, of which about 20% were non-productive.

Paper-wide results and their limitations: For the cohort, immune exposure information was limited to CMV serostatus. According to a later analysis, TCR association rates differed among HLA loci, with DRB1 alleles showing the most associated TCRs and HLA-C alleles showing the fewest. Because counts were too low, roughly 18 rarely observed V segments, including chromosome 9 orphons, were left out of the earlier analysis of 587 of the donors. The classifier was reported to diagnose cytomegalovirus status with high specificity and sensitivity in both the original cohort and the validation cohort. This cohort had only TCR beta chains sequenced, and the lack of alpha or paired-chain data limited which features could be detected. Broadly in line with IMGT annotations, most TCR beta V segments showed up in productive rearrangements about 87% or about 30% of the time in an earlier analysis of under 700 of the donors. Across donors, most TCR sequences were observed very rarely, whereas some public TCRs were present in many individuals. Because HLA typing was unavailable for some donors at each locus, only the typed subset was used in association tests. Some IMGT-functional V segments, including TRBV6-2 and TRBV6-3, could not be told apart with the 87-base-pair reads, so those segments were excluded. Correlated functional status among segregating V segments might be attributable to linkage disequilibrium, but an unknown experimental factor could not be ruled out. Assigning TCR associations to individual alleles was difficult when HLA alleles, especially DR and DQ, strongly co-occurred. Several of the top co-occurrence clusters appeared to be linked to parvovirus B19, influenza, CMV and Epstein-Barr virus, according to a later analysis. A cluster of highly shared sequence variants was judged likely to represent a technical artifact of the sequencing pipeline. In a later genetic analysis, fewer N-insertions in productive TCRs were reported among donors in an Asian-associated ancestry cluster than the roughly 700-donor mean. It was suggested by the authors that the approach could potentially be generalized to other disease states and immunological phenotypes. Most CMV-associated TCR beta chains appeared to be HLA-restricted in a later analysis, and the HLA associations seemed to be driven largely by CMV exposure. In a later analysis, HLA-associated TCR beta chains were found to be more clonally expanded and to have lower generation probabilities than equally common non-associated chains. A later analysis associated 16,951 TCR beta sequences with specific HLA alleles at a false discovery rate of 0.05. A later genetic analysis associated a missense DCLRE1C variant with V-gene and J-gene trimming of TCR beta chains, and an independent cohort replicated the association. A further reported finding was that TCR beta sequences accurately predicted the HLA-A and HLA-B alleles for most subjects in the first cohort. A few of the identified cytomegalovirus-associated TCR beta chains were confirmed in vitro to be specific for cytomegalovirus antigens. In the study, some 180 TCR beta chains were listed as associated with cytomegalovirus. Sequencing depth was assumed to be roughly uniform across donors in the presence/absence analyses, though that assumption may not hold.

The specimen was PBMCs. The chain uses TRBV19 and TRBJ2-5, with 14 central nucleotides matching TRBD2. This sequence was found in a man aged 18 to 29 in good health and CMV-seronegative. In nucleotides, the sequence is TGTGCCAGTACCTCCCCGGGACTAGCGGGAGTTGAGACCCAGTACTTC. It translates as CASTSPGLAGVETQYF.